One and the same sample provided the 13 T cell receptor beta chains below, sequenced in a study of cytomegalovirus exposure and HLA in healthy donors. The PCR employed 60 Vbeta primers together with 13 Jbeta primers. Profiling relied on immunoSEQ multiplex PCR, and the TCRdb table lists in-frame clones only, not all of them. The table has 150,000 to 200,000 clones, 70% seen once. Sequenced: PBMCs. Receptors were obtained from a man younger than 30 in good health and CMV-seropositive.

CDR3 bases: TGTGCCAGCAGCTTAGGTGAACTAGCGGGGGGGGGACCAGATACGCAGTATTTT. It codes for CASSLGELAGGGPDTQYF. This chain connects TRBV7-9 to TRBJ2-3; 13 nucleotides agree with TRBD2. J was trimmed by 4 bases and V by 1 base; bases with no gene match: 8. From germline, CDR1 is SEHNR and CDR2 FQNEAQ (reference sequence). The CDR3 is made up of 18 amino acids.

This clone was seen a single time. The rearrangement links TRBV19 to TRBJ2-1; the D gene is possibly TRBD2 (5 bases). Between the trimmed V and J ends, which lost 6 bases and 8 bases, there was a span of 14 bases. The CDR3 spans 13 residues. Germline V gives CDR1 LNHDA, CDR2 SQIVND (reference sequence). DNA of the CDR3: TGTGCCAGTAGCGAGGGAGTGAGCGATGAGCAGTTCTTC. Its translation is CASSEGVSDEQFF.

This chain links TRBV30 with TRBJ2-5; 7 bases align to TRBD2. This CDR3 has 11 amino acids. Germline trimming cut 8 bases from V and 2 bases from J; bases unmatched to any gene: 2. Germline assignment: CDR1 GTSNPN and CDR2 SVGIG (reference sequence). CDR3 region: CAGGEQETQYF. CDR3 nucleotide sequence: TGTGCCGGGGGGGAACAAGAGACCCAGTACTTC.

The chain joins TRBV11-3 to TRBJ2-1, with D tentatively TRBD2 (6 bases). V was pared by 5 bases and J by 9 bases, with 8 bases between. The CDR3 is 11 residues long. The germline V gene has CDR1 SGHNT and CDR2 YENEEA. The CDR3 bases are TGTGCCAGCAGCCTGGGGGGTGAGCAGTTCTTC. Its protein product is CASSLGGEQFF.

This sequence joins TRBV4-2 and TRBJ2-2, with D uncertain. The V end lost 0 bases, the J end lost 1 base, and 6 bases lay between the germline ends. Germline V gene data show CDR1 as LGHNA and CDR2 as YNFKEQ. The CDR3 has 15 residues. The CDR3 region is CASSQDGQNTGELFF. The DNA of the CDR3 is TGTGCCAGCAGCCAAGATGGGCAGAACACCGGGGAGCTGTTTTTT.

The rearrangement uses TRBV5-1 and TRBJ1-5; 7 bases fit TRBD1. This CDR3 has 15 residues. V was clipped by 4 bases and J by 5 bases; unmatched bases: 9. CDR1 SGHRS and CDR2 YFSETQ come from the germline V gene. CDR3 DNA sequence: TGCGCCAGCAGCGGTGACAGGGATTTTTATCAGCCCCAGCATTTT. It codes for CASSGDRDFYQPQHF.

The chain employs TRBV30 and TRBJ1-2; TRBD1 is a possible D gene (5 bases). The CDR3 totals 14 residues. The germline V gene has CDR1 GTSNPN and CDR2 SVGIG (reference sequence). With 2 bases removed from V and 4 bases from J, the gap between germline ends came to 14 bases. CDR3 residues: CAWSLGRTTYGYTF. The CDR3 bases are TGTGCCTGGAGTCTTGGCAGGACAACCTATGGCTACACCTTC.

This clone was counted a single time. J is TRBJ2-5 and V is TRBV6-5; 9 bases are shared with TRBD2. The CDR3 has 14 residues. Unmatched junction bases numbered 6, after V lost 4 bases and J lost 6 bases. The V gene's germline CDR1 is MNHEY and CDR2 SVGAGI. The DNA of the CDR3 is TGTGCCAGCAGTTTAGCGGGAGCGGGGAAGACCCAGTACTTC. The encoded protein is CASSLAGAGKTQYF.

This chain uses TRBV2 with TRBJ2-3; TRBD1 aligns across 10 bases. Germline V gene lookup returns CDR1 SNHLY and CDR2 FYNNEI. The CDR3 loop spans 15 amino acids. With 1 base clipped from V and 3 bases from J, the junction kept 1 base outside the gene matches. CDR3 residues: CASSEGDRGTDTQYF. The CDR3 DNA sequence: TGTGCCAGCAGTGAAGGGGACAGGGGAACAGATACGCAGTATTTT.

This clone turned up a few times. This chain uses TRBV5-6 with TRBJ2-2, with D perhaps matching TRBD1 (5 bases). The CDR3 has 15 residues. Germline values: CDR1 SGHDT, CDR2 YYEEEE. The V end lost 2 bases, the J end lost 1 base, and 9 bases lay between the germline ends. This CDR3 reads CASSLTGVNTGELFF. The CDR3, as DNA: TGTGCCAGCAGCTTAACAGGCGTGAACACCGGGGAGCTGTTTTTT.

The chain combines TRBV28 with TRBJ2-7, with TRBD1 identical over 8 bases. The CDR3 covers 15 residues. Trimming at V came to 7 bases and at J to 2 bases, leaving 10 bases not matched to a gene. Per germline, CDR1 MDHEN and CDR2 SYDVKM. This CDR3 is CASKEVGTGTYEQYV. The DNA of the CDR3 is TGTGCCAGCAAGGAGGTTGGGACAGGAACCTACGAGCAGTACGTC.

This chain connects TRBV11-2 to TRBJ1-2, with D possibly TRBD1 on 6 matching bases. CDR1 and CDR2 (germline): SGHAT, FQNNGV. V lost 5 bases to trimming and J lost 4 bases, with 20 bases between them. The CDR3 loop spans 16 amino acids. In DNA form, the CDR3 reads TGTGCCAGCAGCACCTTGACAGGAACGAGAAGCTATGGCTACACCTTC. It codes for CASSTLTGTRSYGYTF.

In this sample, this clone turned up a few times. The chain uses TRBV7-6 and TRBJ2-5; D call uncertain. Germline values: CDR1 SGHVS, CDR2 FNYEAQ. Trimming removed 4 bases from V and 4 bases from J, with 13 bases in between. There are 14 residues in the CDR3. The CDR3 DNA reads as TGTGCCAGCAGCTCCCTCTCTCCGGGAGAGACCCAGTACTTC. Protein: CASSSLSPGETQYF.